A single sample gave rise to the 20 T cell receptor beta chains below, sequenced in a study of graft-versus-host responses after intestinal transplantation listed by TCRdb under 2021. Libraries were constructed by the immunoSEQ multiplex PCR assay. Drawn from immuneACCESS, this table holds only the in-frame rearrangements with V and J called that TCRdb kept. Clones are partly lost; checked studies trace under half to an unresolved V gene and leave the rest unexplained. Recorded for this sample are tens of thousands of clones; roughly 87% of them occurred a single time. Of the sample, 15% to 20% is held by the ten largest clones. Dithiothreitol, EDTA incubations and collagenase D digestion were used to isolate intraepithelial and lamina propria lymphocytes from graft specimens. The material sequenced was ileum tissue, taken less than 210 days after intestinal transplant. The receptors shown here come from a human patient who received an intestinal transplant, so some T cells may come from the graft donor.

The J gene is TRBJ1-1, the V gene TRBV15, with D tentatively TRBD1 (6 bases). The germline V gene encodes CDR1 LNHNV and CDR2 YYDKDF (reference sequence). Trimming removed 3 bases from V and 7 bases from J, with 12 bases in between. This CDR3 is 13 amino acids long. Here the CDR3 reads CATSSPGQSEAFF. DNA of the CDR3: TGTGCCACCAGCAGCCCAGGACAGAGTGAAGCTTTCTTT.

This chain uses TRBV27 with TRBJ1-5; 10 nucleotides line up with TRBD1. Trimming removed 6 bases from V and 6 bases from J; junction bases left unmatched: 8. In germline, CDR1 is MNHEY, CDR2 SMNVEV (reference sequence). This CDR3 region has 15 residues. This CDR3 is CASRGQGYRSQPQHF. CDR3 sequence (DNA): TGTGCCAGCAGGGGACAGGGGTATAGGAGTCAGCCCCAGCATTTT.

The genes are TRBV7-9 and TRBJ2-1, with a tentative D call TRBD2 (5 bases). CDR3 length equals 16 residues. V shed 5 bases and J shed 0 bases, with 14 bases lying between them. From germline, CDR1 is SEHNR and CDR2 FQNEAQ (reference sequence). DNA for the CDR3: TGTGCCAGCAGCCCGCGGGTGCCAGGCTCCTACAATGAGCAGTTCTTC. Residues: CASSPRVPGSYNEQFF.

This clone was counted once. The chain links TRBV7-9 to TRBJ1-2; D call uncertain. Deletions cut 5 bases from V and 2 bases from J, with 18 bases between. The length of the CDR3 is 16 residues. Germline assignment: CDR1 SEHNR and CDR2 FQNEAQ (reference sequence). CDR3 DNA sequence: TGTGCCAGCAGCCCCTTAGGTCGAACAGTAAACTATGGCTACACCTTC. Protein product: CASSPLGRTVNYGYTF.

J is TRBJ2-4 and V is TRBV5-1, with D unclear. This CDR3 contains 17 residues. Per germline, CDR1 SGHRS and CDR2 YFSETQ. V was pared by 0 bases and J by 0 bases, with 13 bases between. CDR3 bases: TGCGCCAGCAGCTTGGAGCCTGGTTGGTTAGCCAAAAACATTCAGTACTTC. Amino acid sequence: CASSLEPGWLAKNIQYF. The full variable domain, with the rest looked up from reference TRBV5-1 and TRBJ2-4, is KAGVTQTPRYLIKTRGQQVTLSCSPISGHRSVSWYQQTPGQGLQFLFEYFSETQRNKGNFPGRFSGRQFSNSRSEMNVSTLELGDSALYLCASSLEPGWLAKNIQYFGAGTRLSVL.

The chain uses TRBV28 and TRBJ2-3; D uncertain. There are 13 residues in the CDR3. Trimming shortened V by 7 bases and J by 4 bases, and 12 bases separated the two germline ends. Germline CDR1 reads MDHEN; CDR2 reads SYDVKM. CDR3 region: CASTSEGPDTQYF. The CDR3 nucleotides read TGTGCCAGCACCTCCGAAGGCCCAGATACGCAGTATTTT.

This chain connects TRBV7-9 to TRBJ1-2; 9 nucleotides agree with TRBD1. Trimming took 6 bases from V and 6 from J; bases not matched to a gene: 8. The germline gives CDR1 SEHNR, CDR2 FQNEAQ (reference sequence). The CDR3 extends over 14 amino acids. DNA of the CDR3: TGTGCCAGCAGACAGGACAGGGGAGCGGATGGCTACACCTTC. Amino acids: CASRQDRGADGYTF.

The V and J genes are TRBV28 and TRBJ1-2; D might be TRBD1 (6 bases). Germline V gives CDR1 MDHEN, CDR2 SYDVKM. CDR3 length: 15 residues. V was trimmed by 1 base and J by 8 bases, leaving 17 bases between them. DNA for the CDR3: TGTGCCAGCAGTTTATTCGGCAGGGGTAGGGGGGGCTACACCTTC. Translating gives CASSLFGRGRGGYTF.

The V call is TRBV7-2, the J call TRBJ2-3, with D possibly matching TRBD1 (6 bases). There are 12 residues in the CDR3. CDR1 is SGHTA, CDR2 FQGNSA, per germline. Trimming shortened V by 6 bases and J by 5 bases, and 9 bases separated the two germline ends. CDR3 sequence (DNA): TGTGCCAGCAGTTTCAGGGGAGATACGCAGTATTTT. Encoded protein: CASSFRGDTQYF. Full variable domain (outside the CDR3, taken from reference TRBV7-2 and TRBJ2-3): GAGVSQSPSNKVTEKGKDVELRCDPISGHTALYWYRQSLGQGLEFLIYFQGNSAPDKSGLPSDRFSAERTGGSVSTLTIQRTQQEDSAVYLCASSFRGDTQYFGPGTRLTVL.

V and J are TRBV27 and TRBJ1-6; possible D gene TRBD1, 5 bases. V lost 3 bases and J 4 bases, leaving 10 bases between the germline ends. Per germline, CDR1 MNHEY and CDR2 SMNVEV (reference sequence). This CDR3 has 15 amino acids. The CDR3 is CASSLMGGYNSPLHF. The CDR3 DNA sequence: TGTGCCAGCAGTTTGATGGGGGGTTATAATTCACCCCTCCACTTT.

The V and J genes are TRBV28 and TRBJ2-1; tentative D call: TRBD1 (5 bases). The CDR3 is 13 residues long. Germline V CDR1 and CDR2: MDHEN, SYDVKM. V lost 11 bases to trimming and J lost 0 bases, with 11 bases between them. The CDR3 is CAGSGFSYNEQFF. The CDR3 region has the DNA TGTGCCGGCTCAGGGTTCTCCTACAATGAGCAGTTCTTC.

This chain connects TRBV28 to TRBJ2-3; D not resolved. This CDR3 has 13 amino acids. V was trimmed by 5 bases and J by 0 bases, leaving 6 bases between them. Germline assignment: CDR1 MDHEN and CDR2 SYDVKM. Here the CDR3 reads CASSKRSTDTQYF. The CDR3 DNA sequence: TGTGCCAGCAGTAAGAGAAGCACAGATACGCAGTATTTT.

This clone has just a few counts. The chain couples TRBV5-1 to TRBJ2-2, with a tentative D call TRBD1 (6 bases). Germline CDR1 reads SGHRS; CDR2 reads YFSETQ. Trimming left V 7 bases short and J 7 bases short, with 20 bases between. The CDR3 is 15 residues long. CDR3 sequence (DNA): TGCGCCAGCGGCCTTGACAGGCCCTCAGGCGGGGAGCTGTTTTTT. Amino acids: CASGLDRPSGGELFF.

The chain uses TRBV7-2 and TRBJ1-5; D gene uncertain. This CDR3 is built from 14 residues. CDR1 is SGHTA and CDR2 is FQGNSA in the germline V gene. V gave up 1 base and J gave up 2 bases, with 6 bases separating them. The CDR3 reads CASSLVVGNQPQHF. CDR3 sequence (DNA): TGTGCCAGCAGCTTAGTCGTTGGCAATCAGCCCCAGCATTTT. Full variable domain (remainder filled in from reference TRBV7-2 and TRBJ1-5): GAGVSQSPSNKVTEKGKDVELRCDPISGHTALYWYRQSLGQGLEFLIYFQGNSAPDKSGLPSDRFSAERTGGSVSTLTIQRTQQEDSAVYLCASSLVVGNQPQHFGDGTRLSIL.

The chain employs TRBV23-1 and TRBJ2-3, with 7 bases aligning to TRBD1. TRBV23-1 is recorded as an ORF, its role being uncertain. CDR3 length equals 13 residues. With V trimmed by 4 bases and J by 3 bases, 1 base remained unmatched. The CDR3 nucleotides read TGCGCCAGCAGTCGACAGGGTACAGATACGCAGTATTTT. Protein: CASSRQGTDTQYF.

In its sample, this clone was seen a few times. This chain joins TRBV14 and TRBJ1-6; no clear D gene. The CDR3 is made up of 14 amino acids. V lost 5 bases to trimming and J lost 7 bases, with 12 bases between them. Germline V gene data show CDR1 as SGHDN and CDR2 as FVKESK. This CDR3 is CASSKEGPNSPLHF. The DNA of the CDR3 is TGTGCCAGCAGCAAGGAGGGTCCAAATTCACCCCTCCACTTT.

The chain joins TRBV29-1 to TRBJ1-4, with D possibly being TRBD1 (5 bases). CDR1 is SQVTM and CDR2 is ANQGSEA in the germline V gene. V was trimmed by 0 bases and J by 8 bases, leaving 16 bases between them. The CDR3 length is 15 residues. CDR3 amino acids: CSVEDRSGGDEKLFF. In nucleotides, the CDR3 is TGCAGCGTTGAAGATCGCTCGGGGGGGGACGAAAAACTGTTTTTT.

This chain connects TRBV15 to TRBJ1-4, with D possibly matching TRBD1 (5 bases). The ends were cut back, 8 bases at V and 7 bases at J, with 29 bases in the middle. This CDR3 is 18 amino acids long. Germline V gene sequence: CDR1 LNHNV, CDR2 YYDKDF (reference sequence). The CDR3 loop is CATLQSKSGTADGEKLFF. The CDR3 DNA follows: TGTGCCACCTTACAATCGAAGTCGGGGACGGCTGATGGTGAAAAACTGTTTTTT. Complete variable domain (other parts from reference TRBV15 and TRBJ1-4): DAMVIQNPRYQVTQFGKPVTLSCSQTLNHNVMYWYQQKSSQAPKLLFHYYDKDFNNEADTPDNFQSRRPNTSFCFLDIRSPGLGDTAMYLCATLQSKSGTADGEKLFFGSGTQLSVL.

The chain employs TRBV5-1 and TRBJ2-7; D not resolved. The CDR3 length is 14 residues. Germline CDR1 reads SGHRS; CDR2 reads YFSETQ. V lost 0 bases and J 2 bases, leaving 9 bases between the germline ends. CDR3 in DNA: TGCGCCAGCAGCTTGGCCCAGGATCCCTACGAGCAGTACTTC. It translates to CASSLAQDPYEQYF.

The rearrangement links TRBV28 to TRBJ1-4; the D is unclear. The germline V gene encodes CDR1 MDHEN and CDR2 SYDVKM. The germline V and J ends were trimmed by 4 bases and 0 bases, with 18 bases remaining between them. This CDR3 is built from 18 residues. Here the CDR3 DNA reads TGTGCCAGCAGTTCCCACCTCATGGGCCAGTCAACTAATGAAAAACTGTTTTTT. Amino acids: CASSSHLMGQSTNEKLFF.